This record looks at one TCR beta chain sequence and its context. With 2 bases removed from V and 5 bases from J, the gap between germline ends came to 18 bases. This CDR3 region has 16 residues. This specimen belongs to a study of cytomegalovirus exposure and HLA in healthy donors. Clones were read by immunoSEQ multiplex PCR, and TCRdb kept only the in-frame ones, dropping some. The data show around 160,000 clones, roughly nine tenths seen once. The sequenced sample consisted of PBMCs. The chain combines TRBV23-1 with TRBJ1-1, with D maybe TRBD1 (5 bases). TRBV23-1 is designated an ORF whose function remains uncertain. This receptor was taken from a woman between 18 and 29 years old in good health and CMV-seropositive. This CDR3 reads CASSQPRAGSLTEAFF. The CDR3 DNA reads TGCGCCAGCAGTCAACCTCGAGCAGGGTCTTTGACTGAAGCTTTCTTT.